The next 16 T cell receptor beta chains were all read from a single sample in a study of T cell responses to AZD1222 COVID-19 vaccine. The method was immunoSEQ multiplex PCR; TCRdb's version includes in-frame clones alone and lacks a portion of them. The table lists around 160,000 clones, 75% to 95% of them singletons. Sequencing used peripheral blood, obtained on day 0 of MenACWY control vaccination. The receptor set was obtained from an adult in good health.

This chain links TRBV7-2 with TRBJ1-4, with D unresolved. The V and J ends lost 1 base and 8 bases respectively, with 8 bases between them. The germline V gene has CDR1 SGHTA and CDR2 FQGNSA. The CDR3 loop spans 13 amino acids. The CDR3 bases are TGTGCCAGCAGCTTAGGAGGTTCGGAAAAACTGTTTTTT. As protein: CASSLGGSEKLFF.

This chain uses TRBV15 with TRBJ2-1, with D possibly called TRBD1 or TRBD2 (5 bases each). The CDR3 runs 16 residues. V lost 0 bases, J lost 10 bases, and 19 bases lay in between. CDR1 and CDR2 (germline): LNHNV, YYDKDF (reference sequence). CDR3 sequence reads: CATSRDRGASGVEQFF. CDR3 coding DNA: TGTGCCACCAGCAGAGATAGGGGTGCCTCCGGGGTCGAGCAGTTCTTC.

The rearrangement uses TRBV5-6 and TRBJ2-1, with 8 bases aligning to TRBD2. Losses at the gene ends were 1 base for V and 2 bases for J; bases not matched to a gene: 2. The germline gives CDR1 SGHDT, CDR2 YYEEEE. This CDR3 has 15 amino acids. The CDR3 DNA is TGTGCCAGCAGCTTGTGGCGGGGGGCCTACAATGAGCAGTTCTTC. Protein: CASSLWRGAYNEQFF. The variable domain in full, with the rest retrieved from reference TRBV5-6 and TRBJ2-1, is DAGVTQSPTHLIKTRGQQVTLRCSPKSGHDTVSWYQQALGQGPQFIFQYYEEEERQRGNFPDRFSGHQFPNYSSELNVNALLLGDSALYLCASSLWRGAYNEQFFGPGTRLTVL.

CDR3 sequence: CATSDLRGTGRETQYF. The CDR3 DNA reads as TGTGCCACCAGTGATTTGAGGGGGACAGGGAGAGAGACCCAGTACTTC. The chain combines TRBV24-1 with TRBJ2-5; the match to TRBD1 covers 9 bases. Germline loops: CDR1 KGHDR, CDR2 SFDVKD. The V and J ends lost 0 bases and 4 bases, in that order; junction bases with no gene match: 5. CDR3 size: 16 residues.

The genes are TRBV7-9 and TRBJ1-5; D might be TRBD1 (5 bases). The CDR3 runs to 18 residues. With 1 base removed from V and 5 bases from J, the gap between germline ends came to 21 bases. The germline CDR1 and CDR2 sequences are SEHNR and FQNEAQ (reference sequence). The CDR3: CASSLGDIRTRVDQPQHF. As DNA, the CDR3 is TGTGCCAGCAGCTTAGGGGATATCAGGACAAGGGTAGATCAGCCCCAGCATTTT.

This clone was seen more than once but under ten times. The chain links TRBV5-4 to TRBJ2-7, with no clear D. This CDR3 spans 15 amino acids. The ends were cut back, 4 bases at V and 6 bases at J, with 20 bases in the middle. CDR1 and CDR2 from the germline V gene are SGHNT and YYREEE (reference sequence). CDR3 sequence (DNA): TGTGCCAGCAGCCCGGACGGTCAGAGGAGTGCCGAGCAGTACTTC. Its translation: CASSPDGQRSAEQYF.

The chain links TRBV30 to TRBJ1-6; TRBD1 matches at 8 bases. V trimming: 0 bases; J trimming: 14 bases; junction bases outside the gene matches: 9. Germline lookup yields CDR1 GTSNPN and CDR2 SVGIG (reference sequence). This CDR3 contains 14 residues. Here the CDR3 reads CAWSVRTGLSALHF. Here the CDR3 DNA reads TGTGCCTGGAGTGTACGGACAGGGCTCTCGGCCCTCCACTTT.

The chain recombines TRBV6-5 with TRBJ2-7; no clear D. Trimming left V 2 bases short and J 3 bases short, with 8 bases between. The CDR3 contains 13 residues. The germline CDR1 and CDR2 sequences are MNHEY and SVGAGI. In DNA, the CDR3 is TGTGCCAGCAGTTACGGGGAACGCTACGAGCAGTACTTC. This codes for CASSYGERYEQYF.

The chain has TRBV7-9 and TRBJ1-3, with 7 bases fitting TRBD1. The germline V gene has CDR1 SEHNR and CDR2 FQNEAQ (reference sequence). The CDR3 sequence is 17 residues long. V was pared by 3 bases and J by 0 bases, with 8 bases of the junction left unmatched. Written as DNA, the CDR3 is TGTGCCAGCAGCTTTCGGGGGGACAGCTACTCTGGAAACACCATATATTTT. Protein: CASSFRGDSYSGNTIYF.

This chain connects TRBV7-9 to TRBJ2-7; 8 nucleotides align to TRBD2. Per germline, CDR1 SEHNR and CDR2 FQNEAQ (reference sequence). The ends lost 1 base at V and 9 bases at J; junction bases unmatched: 8. The CDR3 is 14 amino acids. The CDR3 DNA sequence: TGTGCCAGCAGCTTAGAAAGGGGGACTAGGAGGCAGTACTTC. Translation gives CASSLERGTRRQYF.

The chain couples TRBV13 to TRBJ2-7, with D unclear. V lost 2 bases, J lost 4 bases, and 6 bases lay in between. Looked up from germline, CDR1 is PRHDT and CDR2 is FYEKMQ (reference sequence). The CDR3 totals 12 residues. CDR3 sequence (DNA): TGTGCCAGCAGCTTAAACACGTACGAGCAGTACTTC. As protein: CASSLNTYEQYF.

This clone was counted only a few times. V is TRBV3-1 (or the pseudogene TRBV3-2) and J is TRBJ2-7, with no clear D. V was trimmed by 0 bases and J by 3 bases, leaving 9 bases between them. CDR1 and CDR2 (germline): LGHDT, YNNKEL (reference sequence). There are 14 residues in the CDR3. The CDR3 here is CASSQDRTVYEQYF. The CDR3 DNA sequence: TGTGCCAGCAGCCAAGATCGGACGGTCTACGAGCAGTACTTC.

CDR3 residues: CATSREPNRGLNTQYF. DNA for the CDR3: TGTGCCACCAGCAGAGAACCGAACAGGGGGCTAAATACGCAGTATTTT. V usage is TRBV15 and J usage is TRBJ2-3; TRBD1 matches at 9 bases. CDR3 length: 16 amino acids. Per germline, CDR1 LNHNV and CDR2 YYDKDF (reference sequence). J was trimmed by 7 bases and V by 0 bases; bases with no gene match: 8.

The chain is built from TRBV6-1 and TRBJ1-3; 8 bases are a match to TRBD1. Germline CDR1 reads MNHNS; CDR2 reads SASEGT. This CDR3 spans 14 amino acids. J lost 6 bases, V lost 3 bases, and 4 bases had no gene match. The CDR3 loop is CASSEPGQANTIYF. CDR3 coding DNA: TGTGCCAGCAGTGAGCCGGGACAGGCAAACACCATATATTTT.

The chain couples TRBV3-1 (or the pseudogene TRBV3-2) to TRBJ2-7, with D uncertain. The length of the CDR3 is 13 residues. Germline V lookup: CDR1 LGHDT, CDR2 YNNKEL (reference sequence). Between the trimmed V and J ends, which lost 2 bases and 0 bases, there was a span of 5 bases. CDR3 sequence: CASSQQSSYEQYF. The CDR3 DNA sequence: TGTGCCAGCAGCCAACAGAGCTCCTACGAGCAGTACTTC.

This clone has only one observation. The V and J genes are TRBV5-1 and TRBJ2-5; possibly TRBD1 for D (5 bases). The CDR3 consists of 15 residues. Germline CDR1 reads SGHRS; CDR2 reads YFSETQ. The V gene lost 0 bases and the J gene lost 10 bases, with 19 bases spanning the gap. CDR3 in amino acids: CASSLESQGVVGQYF. For the CDR3, the DNA is TGCGCCAGCAGCTTGGAGTCTCAAGGGGTGGTCGGCCAGTACTTC.